Listed below are T cell receptor beta chains from one sample, sequenced in a study of T cells in Graves' hyperthyroidism and ophthalmopathy. TCRdb re-derived calls from the multiplex PCR reads in MiXCR, one entry per CDR3 protein. The table shows about 840,000 distinct CDR3 sequences, with roughly 40% occurring only once. The sample was blood. Every receptor here comes from a man aged 18 to 30 with Graves' hyperthyroidism. Each CDR3 is given without its conserved first and last residue. Fields, in order: CDR3 protein, V gene, J gene, clone size. Clone size, where shown, is once, few, many, or a class for clones that have expanded.

ASSLGLAGEGDEQY	TRBV7-6	TRBJ2-7	-
ASRHSYNSPLH	TRBV6-6	TRBJ1-6	many
ASSHREGNGELF	TRBV11-2	TRBJ2-2	-
ASSPLGRQETQY	TRBV7-8	TRBJ2-5	many
ASSWDEYQETQY	TRBV7-2	TRBJ2-5	-
ASSWSRVTYEQY	TRBV7-9	TRBJ2-7	-
ASNFLGTGDTEAF	TRBV11-2	TRBJ1-1	-
ASSPRTEQF	TRBV10-2	TRBJ2-1	-
ASSRVFGEQY	TRBV10-1	TRBJ2-7	-
ASSGGGSNSPLH	TRBV2	TRBJ1-6	-
ASNLGQNSYEQY	TRBV12-3/TRBV12-4	TRBJ2-7	-
ASSIAGTGELF	TRBV19	TRBJ2-2	many
ASSFGPEGRAF	TRBV5-4	TRBJ1-1	few
ASSEWGAAEAF	TRBV25-1	TRBJ1-1	many
ASSAPAGTADLNTEAF	TRBV9	TRBJ1-1	-
ASLYIGTVEAF	TRBV12-3/TRBV12-4	TRBJ1-1	-
ASSGQGNYGYT	TRBV7-2	TRBJ1-2	many
ASSSPGQGYEKLF	TRBV6-5	TRBJ1-4	many
ASSLALAGLIYEQY	TRBV7-2	TRBJ2-7	-
ASAVWGLGGYT	TRBV6-1	TRBJ1-2	-
ATVDRGYEQY	TRBV2	TRBJ2-7	many
AISAPGQDSYEQY	TRBV10-3	TRBJ2-7	many
ASSQGLGPYGYT	TRBV4-1	TRBJ1-2	many
AISESPGYEQY	TRBV10-3	TRBJ2-7	many
ASSPGTRAGELF	TRBV9	TRBJ2-2	few
SAPGGSSEQY	TRBV20-1	TRBJ2-7	-
ASSSGQGEEEAF	TRBV9	TRBJ1-1	few
ASSPRFVGQHTGELF	TRBV12-3/TRBV12-4	TRBJ2-2	few
ASSWGGRTLSYEQY	TRBV6-5	TRBJ2-7	-
AISEAGGGKLF	TRBV10-3	TRBJ1-4	many
APRQGVIFGSPLH	TRBV2	TRBJ1-6	-
ASADRGRDQPQH	TRBV19	TRBJ1-5	many
ASSPLGALAGGELF	TRBV4-1	TRBJ2-2	-
ASVGQSY	TRBV7-9	TRBJ1-2	-
ASGSSWGTQY	TRBV2	TRBJ2-3	-
ATGTGWGGYQPQH	TRBV10-3	TRBJ1-5	-
ASSLQGRGGNQPQH	TRBV13	TRBJ1-5	-
ASSPNTEDGYT	TRBV10-3	TRBJ1-2	-
ASSLRQGVETQY	TRBV7-9	TRBJ2-5	-
ASSPDLPTQNTEAF	TRBV7-9	TRBJ1-1	few
ASSLGQGHLYEQY	TRBV7-9	TRBJ2-7	-
SVLAGAGEQY	TRBV29-1	TRBJ2-7	once
ASSGTLLARHTGELF	TRBV28	TRBJ2-2	-
ASRRDSNTEAF	TRBV7-6	TRBJ1-1	few
ASSESPGETQY	TRBV10-1	TRBJ2-5	-
ASRMGGGEEQY	TRBV7-2	TRBJ2-7	many